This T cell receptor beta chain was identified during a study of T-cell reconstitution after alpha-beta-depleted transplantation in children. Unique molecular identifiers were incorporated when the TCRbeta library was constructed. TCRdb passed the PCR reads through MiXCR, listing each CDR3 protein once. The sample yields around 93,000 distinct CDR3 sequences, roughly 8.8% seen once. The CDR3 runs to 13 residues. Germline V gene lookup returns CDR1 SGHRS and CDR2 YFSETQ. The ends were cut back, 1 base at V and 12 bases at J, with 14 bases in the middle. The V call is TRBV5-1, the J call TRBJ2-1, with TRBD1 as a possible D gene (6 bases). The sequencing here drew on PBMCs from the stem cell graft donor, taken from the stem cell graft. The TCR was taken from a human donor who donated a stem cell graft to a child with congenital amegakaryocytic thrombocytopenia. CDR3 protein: CASSLLTGLGQFF. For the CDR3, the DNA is TGCGCCAGCAGCTTGTTGACAGGCCTCGGGCAGTTCTTC.